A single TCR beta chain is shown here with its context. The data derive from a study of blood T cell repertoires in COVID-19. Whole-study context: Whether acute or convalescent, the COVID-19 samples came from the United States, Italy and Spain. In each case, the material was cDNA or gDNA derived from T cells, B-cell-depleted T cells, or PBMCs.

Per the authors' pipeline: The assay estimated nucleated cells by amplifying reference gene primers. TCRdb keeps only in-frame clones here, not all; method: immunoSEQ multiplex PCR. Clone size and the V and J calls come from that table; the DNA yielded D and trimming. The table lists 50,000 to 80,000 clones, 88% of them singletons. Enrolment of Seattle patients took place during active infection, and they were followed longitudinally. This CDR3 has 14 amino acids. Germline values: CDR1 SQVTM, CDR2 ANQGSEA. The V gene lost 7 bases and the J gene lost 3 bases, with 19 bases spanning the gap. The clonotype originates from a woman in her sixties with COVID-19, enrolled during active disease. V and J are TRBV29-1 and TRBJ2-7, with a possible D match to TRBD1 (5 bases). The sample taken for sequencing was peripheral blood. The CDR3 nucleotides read TGCAGCGCAAAAGGGGCAGCCAGTAGCTACGAGCAGTACTTC. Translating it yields CSAKGAASSYEQYF.